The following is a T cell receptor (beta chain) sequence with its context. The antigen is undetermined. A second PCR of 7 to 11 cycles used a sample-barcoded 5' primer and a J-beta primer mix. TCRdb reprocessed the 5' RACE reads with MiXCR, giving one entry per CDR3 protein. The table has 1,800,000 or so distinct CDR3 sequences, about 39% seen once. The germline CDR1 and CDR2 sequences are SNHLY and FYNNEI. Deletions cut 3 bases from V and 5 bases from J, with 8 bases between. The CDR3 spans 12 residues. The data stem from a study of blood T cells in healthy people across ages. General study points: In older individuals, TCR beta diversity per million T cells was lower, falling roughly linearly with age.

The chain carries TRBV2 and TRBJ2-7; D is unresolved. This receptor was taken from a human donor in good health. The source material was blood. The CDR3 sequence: CASSDPGNEQYF. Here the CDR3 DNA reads TGTGCCAGCAGTGATCCGGGTAACGAGCAGTACTTC.